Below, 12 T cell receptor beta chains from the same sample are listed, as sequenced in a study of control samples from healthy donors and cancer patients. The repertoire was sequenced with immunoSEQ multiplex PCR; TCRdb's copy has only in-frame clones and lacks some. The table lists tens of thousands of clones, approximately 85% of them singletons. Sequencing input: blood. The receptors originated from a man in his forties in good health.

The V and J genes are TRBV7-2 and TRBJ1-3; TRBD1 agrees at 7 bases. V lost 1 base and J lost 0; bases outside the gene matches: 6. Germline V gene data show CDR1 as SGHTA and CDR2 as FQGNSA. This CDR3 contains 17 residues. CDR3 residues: CASSLGVAGGSGNTIYF. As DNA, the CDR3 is TGTGCCAGCAGCTTAGGGGTAGCAGGGGGCTCTGGAAACACCATATATTTT.

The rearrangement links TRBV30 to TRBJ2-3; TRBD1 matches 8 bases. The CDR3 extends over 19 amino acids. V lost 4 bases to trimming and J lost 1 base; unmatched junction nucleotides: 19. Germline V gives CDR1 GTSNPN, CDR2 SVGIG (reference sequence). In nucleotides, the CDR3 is TGTGCCTGGAATAGGCGAGGACAGGGATCCTGGGGTGGCACAGATACGCAGTATTTT. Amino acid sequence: CAWNRRGQGSWGGTDTQYF.

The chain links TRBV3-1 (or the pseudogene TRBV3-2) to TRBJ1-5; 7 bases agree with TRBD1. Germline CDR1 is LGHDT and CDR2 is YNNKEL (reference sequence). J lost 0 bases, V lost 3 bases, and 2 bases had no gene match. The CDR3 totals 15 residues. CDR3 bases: TGTGCCAGCAGCCAGGGGACAGATAGCAATCAGCCCCAGCATTTT. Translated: CASSQGTDSNQPQHF.

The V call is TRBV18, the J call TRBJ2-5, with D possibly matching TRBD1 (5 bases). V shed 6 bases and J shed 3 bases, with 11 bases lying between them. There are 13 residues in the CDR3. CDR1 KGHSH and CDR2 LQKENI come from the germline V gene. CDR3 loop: CASSPDSKETQYF. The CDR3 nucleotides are TGTGCCAGCTCTCCCGACAGCAAAGAGACCCAGTACTTC.

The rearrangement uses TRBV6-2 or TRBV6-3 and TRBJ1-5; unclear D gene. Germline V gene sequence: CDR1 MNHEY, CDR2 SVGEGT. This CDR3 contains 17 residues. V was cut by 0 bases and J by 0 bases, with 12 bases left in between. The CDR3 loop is CASSYSAIRYSNQPQHF. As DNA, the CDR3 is TGTGCCAGCAGTTACTCGGCCATAAGATATAGCAATCAGCCCCAGCATTTT.

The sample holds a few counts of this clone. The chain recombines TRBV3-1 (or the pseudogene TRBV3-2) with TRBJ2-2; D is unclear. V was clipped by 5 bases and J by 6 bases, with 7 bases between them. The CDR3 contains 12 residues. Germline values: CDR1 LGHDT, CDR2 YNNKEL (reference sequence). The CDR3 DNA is TGTGCCAGCAGCTCCCGTCCCGGGGAGCTGTTTTTT. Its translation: CASSSRPGELFF.

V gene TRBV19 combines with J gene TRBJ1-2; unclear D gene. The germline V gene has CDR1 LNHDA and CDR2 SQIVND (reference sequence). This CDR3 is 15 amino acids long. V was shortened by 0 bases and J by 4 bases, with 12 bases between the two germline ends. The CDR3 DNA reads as TGTGCCAGTAGTATAGATGCGGAGGACGGCTATGGCTACACCTTC. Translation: CASSIDAEDGYGYTF.

The CDR3, as DNA: TGTGCCAGCAACCGAGGGCAGGGGAGGATGGTTGGCTACACCTTC. This codes for CASNRGQGRMVGYTF. The gene calls are TRBV28 and TRBJ1-2; a possible D gene is TRBD1 (6 bases). This CDR3 region has 15 residues. Trimming shortened V by 7 bases and J by 7 bases, and 22 bases separated the two germline ends. CDR1 MDHEN and CDR2 SYDVKM come from the germline V gene.

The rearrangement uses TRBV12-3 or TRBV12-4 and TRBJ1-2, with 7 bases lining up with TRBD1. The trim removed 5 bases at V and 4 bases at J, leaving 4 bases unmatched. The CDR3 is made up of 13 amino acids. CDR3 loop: CASSETGFYGYTF. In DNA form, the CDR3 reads TGTGCCAGCAGTGAGACAGGGTTCTATGGCTACACCTTC.

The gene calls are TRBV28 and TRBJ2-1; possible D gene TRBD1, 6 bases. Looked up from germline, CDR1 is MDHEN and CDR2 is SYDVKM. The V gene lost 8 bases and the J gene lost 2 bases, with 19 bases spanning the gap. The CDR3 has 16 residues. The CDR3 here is CASSSRTAITYNEQFF. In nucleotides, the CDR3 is TGTGCCAGCTCCTCCAGGACAGCTATCACCTACAATGAGCAGTTCTTC.

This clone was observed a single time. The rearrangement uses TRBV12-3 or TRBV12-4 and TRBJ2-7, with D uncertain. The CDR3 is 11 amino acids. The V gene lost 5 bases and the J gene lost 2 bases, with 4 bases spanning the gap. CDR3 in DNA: TGTGCCAGCAGTATTACCTACGAGCAGTACTTC. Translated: CASSITYEQYF.

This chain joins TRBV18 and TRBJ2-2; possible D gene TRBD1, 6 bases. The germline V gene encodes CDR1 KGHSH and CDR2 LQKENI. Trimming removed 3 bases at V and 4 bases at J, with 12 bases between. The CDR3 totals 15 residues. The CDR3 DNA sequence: TGTGCCAGCTCACCGGCAGGGGCCGGCACCGGGGAGCTGTTTTTT. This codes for CASSPAGAGTGELFF.